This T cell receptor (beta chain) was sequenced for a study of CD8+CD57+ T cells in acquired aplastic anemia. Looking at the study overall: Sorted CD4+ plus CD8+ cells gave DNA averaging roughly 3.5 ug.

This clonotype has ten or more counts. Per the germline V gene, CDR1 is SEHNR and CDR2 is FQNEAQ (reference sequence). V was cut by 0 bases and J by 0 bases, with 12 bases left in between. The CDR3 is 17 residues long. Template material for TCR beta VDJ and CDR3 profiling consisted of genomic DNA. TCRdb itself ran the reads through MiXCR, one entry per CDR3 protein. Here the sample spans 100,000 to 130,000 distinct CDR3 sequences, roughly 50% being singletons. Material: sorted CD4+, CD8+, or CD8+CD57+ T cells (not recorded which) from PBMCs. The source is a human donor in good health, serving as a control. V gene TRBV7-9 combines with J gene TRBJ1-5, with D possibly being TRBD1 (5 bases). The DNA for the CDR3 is TGTGCCAGCAGCTTAGCGGGGGGTCCCTATAGCAATCAGCCCCAGCATTTT. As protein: CASSLAGGPYSNQPQHF.